This entry lists 2 T cell receptor beta chains sequenced from one sample in a study of identical twins. TCRdb reanalysed the 5' RACE reads using MiXCR and keeps one entry per CDR3 protein. In the table there are 550,000 to 700,000 distinct CDR3 sequences, 20% to 25% of which are singletons. These same records also appear under a second study, on T cells expressing NK-cell markers.

What was sequenced was PBMCs. The source is a woman aged 18 to 35 in good health.

This clonotype was seen more than once but under ten times. This rearrangement joins TRBV11-2 to TRBJ1-2, with a possible D match to TRBD1 (5 bases). Trimming shortened V by 4 bases and J by 4 bases, and 28 bases separated the two germline ends. This CDR3 contains 19 residues. Germline lookup yields CDR1 SGHAT and CDR2 FQNNGV. The CDR3 DNA follows: TGTGCCAGCAGCTCGGAACACTTAAATCCCAGGGCTCGGAGCTATGGCTACACCTTC. Its translation: CASSSEHLNPRARSYGYTF.

The rearrangement joins TRBV7-6 to TRBJ2-3; 10 nucleotides line up with TRBD2. Per germline, CDR1 SGHVS and CDR2 FNYEAQ. The CDR3 is 16 amino acids. The V and J ends lost 5 bases and 4 bases, in that order; junction bases with no gene match: 9. CDR3 in amino acids: CASSRLSGRGADTQYF. The CDR3 DNA reads TGTGCCAGCAGCCGTCTGAGCGGGAGGGGTGCAGATACGCAGTATTTT.